This record concerns one TCR beta chain sequence. Its cognate antigen is unknown. Repertoires were generated with immunoSEQ multiplex PCR, while TCRdb's copy carries only in-frame clones and drops some. This sample has about 21,000 clones; about 90% occur once, and the top ten carry more than 1.5%. Per the germline V gene, CDR1 is SGHDT and CDR2 is YYEEEE. The CDR3 is made up of 15 amino acids. The V gene lost 0 bases and the J gene lost 1 base, with 11 bases spanning the gap. This sample stems from a study of monozygotic twins with cystic fibrosis. Turning to the study itself: Libraries were built from 3 to 3.5 micrograms of fragmented DNA using about 15 PCR cycles. Study-wide points: Unrelated CF individuals shared fewer identical clonotypes than monozygotic CF twins. V usage most resembled the co-twin in 13 of 16 pairs. The repertoire was suggested to be naive-dominated, clonality median around 0.01.

Sequencing input: blood. This receptor was taken from a girl aged 2 to 10 with cystic fibrosis. This chain joins TRBV5-6 and TRBJ2-7; TRBD2 might be the D (5 bases). CDR3: CASSLDYRGSYEQYF. DNA of the CDR3: TGTGCCAGCAGCTTGGATTATCGGGGTTCCTACGAGCAGTACTTC.